The T cell receptor (beta chain) under discussion was sequenced for a study of T-cell reconstitution after alpha-beta-depleted transplantation in children (dated by TCRdb to 2016 to 2017). With respect to the entire study: Using TCR repertoire profiling, the study quantitatively followed how T-cell immune reconstitution unfolded in children after TCRalphabeta/CD19-depleted allogeneic hematopoietic cell transplantation.

The method behind the library was PCR. The instrument was an Illumina HiSeq 2500. TCR libraries were prepared with molecular barcoding, using unique molecular identifiers to normalize TCRbeta repertoire quantification. Using fastp at Q25 and MiXCR, TCRdb reprocessed the public reads and kept productive beta chains. Entries are consolidated by CDR3 protein sequence, retaining the most common genes and DNA. The sample table holds about 220,000 distinct CDR3 sequences, of which over 15% were seen once. The ten largest clonotypes hold about two fifths of the sample. What this sample's treatment or condition label stands for: allogeneic hematopoietic cell transplantation with graft depleted of TCRalphabeta T cells and CD19 B cells. The transplant recipients were children given TCRalphabeta/CD19-depleted allogeneic hematopoietic cell grafts. This clonotype was detected a few times. It has no known antigen specificity. No much larger clonotype is one base removed from it; base qualities were not supplied.

Summary of the overall study and its limitations: The apparently early recovery of alphabetaT-cell counts about two months after transplant reportedly depended on only several hundred rapidly expanded clones that came from non-depleted graft cells. In some patients, the high TCRbeta diversity seen at day 60 was put down to recipient T cells and intrathymic progenitors that had survived conditioning. The frequencies of hyperexpanded clones fell over the following months, and after one year, T-cell counts and TCRbeta diversity were mostly attributed to newly produced T cells.

The germline V and J ends show losses of 2 bases and 1 base respectively, and no gene match explains 3 bases of the junction. Reading the germline V gene gives CDR1 MNHEY and CDR2 SVGEGT. The CDR3, cysteine through phenylalanine, is 16 amino acids long. Just the 48-base CDR3 DNA is kept, in frame starting at base 1. The rearranged segments are TRBV6-2 or TRBV6-3 and TRBJ2-2, with 8 bases in between that match TRBD1. This receptor was taken from a male patient under 10 years old who had a stem cell transplant for acute lymphoblastic leukemia, so the T cells may come from the graft donor. The sequenced sample was PBMCs, mostly from graft donor cells, obtained 360 days after TCRalphabeta/CD19-depleted stem cell transplant. The DNA sequence reads TGTGCCAGCAGTTACGGACAGGGACTGAACACCGGGGAGCTGTTTTTT. This codes for CASSYGQGLNTGELFF.